The 10 T cell receptor beta chains presented below share a single source sample, sequenced in a study of vaccination effects on CD4 cells after COVID-19. Their target antigens are unknown. Investigators separated out CD4+ T cells once 10 days of culture had passed. The table came from immunoSEQ multiplex PCR; TCRdb's copy has only in-frame clones and leaves some out. The data contain around 45,000 clones, more than 75% of them singletons. The input for sequencing was CD4+ T cells from PBMCs cultured without peptide, taken before COVID-19 vaccination. The receptors come from a human donor who had a prior SARS-CoV-2 infection.

This sequence joins TRBV5-1 and TRBJ2-3; TRBD1 is a possible D gene (5 bases). Trimming shortened V by 6 bases and J by 5 bases, and 16 bases separated the two germline ends. CDR3 length equals 14 residues. CDR1 and CDR2 (germline): SGHRS, YFSETQ. This chain's CDR3 is CASKRGSSIDTQYF. In DNA, the CDR3 is TGCGCCAGCAAAAGGGGTAGCAGTATAGATACGCAGTATTTT.

V usage is TRBV6-2 or TRBV6-3 and J usage is TRBJ2-3; TRBD1 is a possible D gene (5 bases). Germline-derived CDR1 and CDR2 are MNHEY and SVGEGT. The CDR3 length is 17 residues. V was clipped by 0 bases and J by 2 bases, with 15 bases between them. CDR3 bases: TGTGCCAGCAGTTACTCGAAGGGCCCAGGGAACACAGATACGCAGTATTTT. It yields the protein CASSYSKGPGNTDTQYF.

The rearrangement joins TRBV19 to TRBJ2-4, with D perhaps assigned TRBD1 or TRBD2 (5 bases each). V lost 5 bases and J 5 bases, leaving 10 bases between the germline ends. This CDR3 spans 13 amino acids. CDR1 and CDR2 from the germline V gene are LNHDA and SQIVND (reference sequence). The CDR3 spells CASSWQGQNIQYF. The CDR3 DNA sequence: TGTGCCAGTAGTTGGCAGGGACAAAACATTCAGTACTTC.

The chain couples TRBV5-1 to TRBJ1-2; maybe TRBD1 (6 bases). CDR3 size: 14 residues. Germline V gene lookup returns CDR1 SGHRS and CDR2 YFSETQ. V was trimmed by 3 bases and J by 6 bases, leaving 15 bases between them. The CDR3 DNA is TGCGCCAGCAGCTCGCTTACAGGGCAGGATGGCTACACCTTC. Residues: CASSSLTGQDGYTF.

V usage is TRBV19 and J usage is TRBJ1-2, with D possibly TRBD1 on 6 matching bases. The CDR3 has 13 amino acids. The germline V gene encodes CDR1 LNHDA and CDR2 SQIVND (reference sequence). V shed 1 base and J shed 7 bases, with 10 bases lying between them. The CDR3 DNA reads TGTGCCAGTAGTATAGGCCCAGGGGTTGGCTACACCTTC. It codes for CASSIGPGVGYTF. The complete variable domain, with remaining parts taken from reference TRBV19 and TRBJ1-2, reads DGGITQSPKYLFRKEGQNVTLSCEQNLNHDAMYWYRQDPGQGLRLIYYSQIVNDFQKGDIAEGYSVSREKKESFPLTVTSAQKNPTAFYLCASSIGPGVGYTFGSGTRLTVV.

V usage is TRBV6-5 and J usage is TRBJ1-6; possible D gene TRBD1, 5 bases. Trimming took 3 bases from V and 10 from J, leaving 10 bases between them. This CDR3 has 13 amino acids. Germline loops: CDR1 MNHEY, CDR2 SVGAGI. The CDR3 loop reads CASSYGAKSPLHF. CDR3 sequence (DNA): TGTGCCAGCAGTTATGGGGCGAAGTCACCCCTCCACTTT.

The chain joins TRBV6-5 to TRBJ1-2; D not certain. Germline CDR1 MNHEY, CDR2 SVGAGI. This CDR3 spans 15 amino acids. The V gene lost 2 bases and the J gene lost 7 bases, with 17 bases spanning the gap. CDR3 region: CASSYAVGIPLGYTF. CDR3 nucleotides: TGTGCCAGCAGTTACGCCGTAGGAATCCCTCTTGGCTACACCTTC.

This chain joins TRBV28 and TRBJ2-3, with TRBD1 as a possible D gene (5 bases). Looked up from germline, CDR1 is MDHEN and CDR2 is SYDVKM. CDR3 length equals 12 residues. V was pared by 6 bases and J by 7 bases, with 11 bases between. Here the CDR3 DNA reads TGTGCCAGCAGCAGACCAGGGAATACGCAGTATTTT. Amino acid sequence: CASSRPGNTQYF.

V and J are TRBV29-1 and TRBJ2-3, with TRBD2 identical over 15 bases. The V gene end was trimmed by 6 bases and the J gene end by 4 bases; junction bases not matched to a gene: 5. Germline loops: CDR1 SQVTM, CDR2 ANQGSEA. This CDR3 has 15 residues. The CDR3 DNA is TGCAGCGTGATGGGACTAGCGGGGGGCTCAGATACGCAGTATTTT. Protein product: CSVMGLAGGSDTQYF.

The rearrangement joins TRBV7-2 to TRBJ1-4, with D maybe TRBD1 (5 bases). Germline-derived CDR1 and CDR2 are SGHTA and FQGNSA. Trimming removed 5 bases at V and 7 bases at J, with 20 bases between. The CDR3 has 16 amino acids. CDR3 DNA sequence: TGTGCCAGCAGCCCGGGACCAGGAAGCGCGGCTGAAAAACTGTTTTTT. Translated, it gives CASSPGPGSAAEKLFF. The full variable domain, rest sourced from reference TRBV7-2 and TRBJ1-4, is GAGVSQSPSNKVTEKGKDVELRCDPISGHTALYWYRQSLGQGLEFLIYFQGNSAPDKSGLPSDRFSAERTGGSVSTLTIQRTQQEDSAVYLCASSPGPGSAAEKLFFGSGTQLSVL.